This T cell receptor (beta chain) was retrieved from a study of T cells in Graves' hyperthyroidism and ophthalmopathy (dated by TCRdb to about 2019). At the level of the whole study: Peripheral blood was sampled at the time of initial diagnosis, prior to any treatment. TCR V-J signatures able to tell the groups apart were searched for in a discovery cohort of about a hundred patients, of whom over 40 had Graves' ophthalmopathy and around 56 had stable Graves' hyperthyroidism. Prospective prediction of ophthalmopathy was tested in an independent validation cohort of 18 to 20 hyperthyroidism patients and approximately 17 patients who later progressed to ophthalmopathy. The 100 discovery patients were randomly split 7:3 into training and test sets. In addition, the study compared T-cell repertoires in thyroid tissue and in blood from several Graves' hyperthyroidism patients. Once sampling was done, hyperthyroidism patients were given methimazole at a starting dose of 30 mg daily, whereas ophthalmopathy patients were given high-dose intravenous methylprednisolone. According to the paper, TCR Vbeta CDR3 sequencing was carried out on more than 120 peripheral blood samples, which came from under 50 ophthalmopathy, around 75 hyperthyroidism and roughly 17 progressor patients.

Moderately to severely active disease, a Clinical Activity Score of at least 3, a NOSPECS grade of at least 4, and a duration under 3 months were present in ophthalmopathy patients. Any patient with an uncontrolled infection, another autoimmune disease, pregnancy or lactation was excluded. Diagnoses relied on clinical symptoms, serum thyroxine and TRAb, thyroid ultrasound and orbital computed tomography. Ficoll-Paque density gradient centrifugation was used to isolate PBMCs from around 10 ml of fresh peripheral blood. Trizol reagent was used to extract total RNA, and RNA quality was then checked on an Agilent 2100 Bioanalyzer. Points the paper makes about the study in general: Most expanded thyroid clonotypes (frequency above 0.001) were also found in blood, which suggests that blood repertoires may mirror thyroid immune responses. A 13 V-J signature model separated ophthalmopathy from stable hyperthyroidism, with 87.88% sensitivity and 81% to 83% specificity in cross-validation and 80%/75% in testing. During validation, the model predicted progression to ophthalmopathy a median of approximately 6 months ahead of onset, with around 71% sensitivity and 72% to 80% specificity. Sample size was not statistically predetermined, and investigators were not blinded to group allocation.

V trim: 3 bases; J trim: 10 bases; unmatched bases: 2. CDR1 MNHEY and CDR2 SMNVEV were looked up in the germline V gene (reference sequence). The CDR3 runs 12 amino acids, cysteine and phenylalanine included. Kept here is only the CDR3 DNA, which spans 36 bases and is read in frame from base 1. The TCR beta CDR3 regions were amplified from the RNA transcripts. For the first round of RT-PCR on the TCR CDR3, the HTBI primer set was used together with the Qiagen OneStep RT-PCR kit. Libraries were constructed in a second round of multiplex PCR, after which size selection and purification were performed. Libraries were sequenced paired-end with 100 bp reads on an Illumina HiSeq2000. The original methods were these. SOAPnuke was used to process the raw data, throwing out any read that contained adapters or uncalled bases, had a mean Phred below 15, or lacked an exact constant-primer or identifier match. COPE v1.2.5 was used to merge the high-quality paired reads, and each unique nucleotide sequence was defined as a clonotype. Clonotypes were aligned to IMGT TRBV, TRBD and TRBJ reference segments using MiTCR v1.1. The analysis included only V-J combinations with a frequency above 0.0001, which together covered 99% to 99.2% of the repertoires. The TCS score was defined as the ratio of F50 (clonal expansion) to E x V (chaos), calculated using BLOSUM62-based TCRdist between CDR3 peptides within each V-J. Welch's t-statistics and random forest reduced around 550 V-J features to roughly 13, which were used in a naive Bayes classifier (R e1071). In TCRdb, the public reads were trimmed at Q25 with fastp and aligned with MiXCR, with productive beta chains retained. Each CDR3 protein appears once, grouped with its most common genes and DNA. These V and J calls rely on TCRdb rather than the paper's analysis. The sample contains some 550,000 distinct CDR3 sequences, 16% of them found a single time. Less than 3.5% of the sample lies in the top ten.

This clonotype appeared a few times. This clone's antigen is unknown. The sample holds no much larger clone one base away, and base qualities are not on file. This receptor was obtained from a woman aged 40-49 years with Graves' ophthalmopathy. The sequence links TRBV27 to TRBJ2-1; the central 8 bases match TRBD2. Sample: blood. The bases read TGTGCCAGCAGTTTCGGGGGGGGGGAGCAGTTCTTC. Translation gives CASSFGGGEQFF.